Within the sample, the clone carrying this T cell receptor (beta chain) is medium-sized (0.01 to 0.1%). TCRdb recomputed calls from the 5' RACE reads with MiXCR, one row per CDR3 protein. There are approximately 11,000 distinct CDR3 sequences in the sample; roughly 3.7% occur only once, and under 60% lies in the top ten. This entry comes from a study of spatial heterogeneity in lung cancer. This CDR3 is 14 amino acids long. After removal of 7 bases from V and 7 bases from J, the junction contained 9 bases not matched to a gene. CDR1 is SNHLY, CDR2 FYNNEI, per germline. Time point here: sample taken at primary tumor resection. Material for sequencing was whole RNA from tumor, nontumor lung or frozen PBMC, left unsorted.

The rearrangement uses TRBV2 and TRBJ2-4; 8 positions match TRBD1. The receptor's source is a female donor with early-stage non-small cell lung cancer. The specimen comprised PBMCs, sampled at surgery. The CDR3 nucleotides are TGTGCCAGCACCTCCCTGGACAGGGAGAACATTCAGTACTTC. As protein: CASTSLDRENIQYF. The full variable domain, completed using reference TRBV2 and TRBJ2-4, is EPEVTQTPSHQVTQMGQEVILRCVPISNHLYFYWYRQILGQKVEFLVSFYNNEISEKSEIFDDQFSVERPDGSNFTLKIRSTKLEDSAMYFCASTSLDRENIQYFGAGTRLSVL.